Presented here are 29 T cell receptor beta chains from one specimen sequenced in a study of shared clonotypes between healthy human individuals. The method was immunoSEQ multiplex PCR; TCRdb's version includes in-frame clones alone and lacks a portion of them. The table includes more than 450,000 clones, more than 65% detected once. The sequencing input was PBMCs. These receptors were taken from a woman aged 40 to 50 in good health. Some clones in this sample may be carry-over from other donors' samples.

V and J are TRBV6-1 and TRBJ1-4; D remains unclear. With 7 bases removed from V and 0 bases from J, the gap between germline ends came to 12 bases. The CDR3 extends over 15 amino acids. Germline V lookup: CDR1 MNHNS, CDR2 SASEGT. CDR3 DNA sequence: TGTGCCAGCACCACCGCCCCAGCAACTAATGAAAAACTGTTTTTT. Amino acid sequence: CASTTAPATNEKLFF.

This chain links TRBV5-1 with TRBJ2-7; TRBD2 matches at 8 bases. With V trimmed by 0 bases and J by 4 bases, 6 bases remained unmatched. Germline CDR1 and CDR2: SGHRS and YFSETQ. The CDR3 runs 15 residues. CDR3 amino acids: CASSLDSGSTYEQYF. In nucleotides, the CDR3 is TGCGCCAGCAGCTTGGACAGCGGGAGTACGTACGAGCAGTACTTC.

This clone showed up just once. The chain recombines TRBV12-5 with TRBJ2-2; 12 bases fit TRBD2. Germline trimming cut 0 bases from V and 4 bases from J; bases unmatched to any gene: 3. Germline CDR1 reads LGHNT; CDR2 reads FRNRAP. This CDR3 has 17 amino acids. CDR3 coding DNA: TGTGCTAGTGGTTTGGTACCTAGCGGGAGGGGCACCGGGGAGCTGTTTTTT. This encodes CASGLVPSGRGTGELFF.

The chain couples TRBV28 to TRBJ1-4; TRBD1 agrees at 12 bases. V trimming: 3 bases; J trimming: 3 bases; junction bases outside the gene matches: 2. The CDR3 covers 16 residues. The germline gives CDR1 MDHEN, CDR2 SYDVKM. CDR3 sequence: CASSLGQGAANEKLFF. The CDR3 region has the DNA TGTGCCAGCAGTTTGGGACAGGGGGCGGCTAATGAAAAACTGTTTTTT.

The chain links TRBV2 to TRBJ2-3; TRBD2 matches at 12 bases. V lost 6 bases and J lost 8; bases outside the gene matches: 9. The CDR3 spans 15 residues. CDR1 and CDR2 from the germline V gene are SNHLY and FYNNEI. The CDR3 sequence: CASRERLAGDGTQYF. The DNA of the CDR3 is TGTGCCAGCAGAGAAAGACTAGCGGGAGATGGTACGCAGTATTTT.

This sequence joins TRBV29-1 and TRBJ2-5; 7 bases map to TRBD2. The J call is doubtful: the DNA matches TRBJ2-7 better. Germline assignment: CDR1 SQVTM and CDR2 ANQGSEA. This CDR3 has 15 amino acids. The CDR3 protein is CSVDSSGGGTHEQYF. The CDR3 nucleotides read TGCAGCGTTGACTCTTCCGGCGGGGGAACCCACGAGCAGTACTTC.

The rearrangement joins TRBV19 to TRBJ1-1; D is undetermined. This CDR3 spans 15 amino acids. In germline, CDR1 is LNHDA, CDR2 SQIVND (reference sequence). Trimming removed 0 bases from V and 0 bases from J, with 8 bases in between. CDR3 in DNA: TGTGCCAGTAGTATAGAAGGCGGCCTGAACACTGAAGCTTTCTTT. This codes for CASSIEGGLNTEAFF.

The V call is TRBV7-8, the J call TRBJ1-2; tentative D call: TRBD1 (6 bases). The germline gives CDR1 SGHVS, CDR2 FQNEAQ. The CDR3 contains 16 residues. Trimming took 1 base from V and 5 from J, leaving 17 bases between them. CDR3 nucleotides: TGTGCCAGCAGCTTAGTAGCATCTGCAGGGGATTATGGCTACACCTTC. This sequence encodes CASSLVASAGDYGYTF.

This chain links TRBV28 with TRBJ1-1; D gene uncertain. This CDR3 region has 14 residues. Trimming took 1 base from V and 3 from J, leaving 9 bases between them. The V gene's germline CDR1 is MDHEN and CDR2 SYDVKM. DNA for the CDR3: TGTGCCAGCAGTTTATCTGGACGGTACACTGAAGCTTTCTTT. It translates to CASSLSGRYTEAFF.

The CDR3 DNA is TGTGCCAGCATCGGTAGGGGCTGGGACACTGAAGCTTTCTTT. Translated: CASIGRGWDTEAFF. V is TRBV6-6 and J is TRBJ1-1, with a possible D match to TRBD1 (5 bases). Germline V CDR1 and CDR2: MNHNY, SVGAGI (reference sequence). The ends were cut back, 7 bases at V and 3 bases at J, with 15 bases in the middle. CDR3 length: 14 residues.

The V and J genes are TRBV10-1 and TRBJ2-3; no firm D call. The V end was cut by 3 bases, the J end by 6 bases, with 7 bases between. The CDR3 is 12 residues long. Germline V gene sequence: CDR1 WNHNN, CDR2 SYGVQD (reference sequence). The CDR3 loop is CASSDTGDTQYF. For the CDR3, the DNA is TGCGCCAGCAGTGATACCGGGGATACGCAGTATTTT.

CDR3 nucleotide sequence: TGTGCCAGTAGGGACAGACTAGCGGGAGGAGATGAGCAGTTCTTC. It yields the protein CASRDRLAGGDEQFF. The rearrangement uses TRBV19 and TRBJ2-1; 13 bases are shared with TRBD2. J was trimmed by 8 bases and V by 6 bases; bases with no gene match: 7. This CDR3 has 15 amino acids. Germline assignment: CDR1 LNHDA and CDR2 SQIVND (reference sequence).

The chain recombines TRBV7-9 with TRBJ2-7, with D unclear. The CDR3 is made up of 11 amino acids. With 5 bases removed from V and 3 bases from J, the gap between germline ends came to 5 bases. In germline, CDR1 is SEHNR, CDR2 FQNEAQ (reference sequence). For the CDR3, the DNA is TGTGCCAGCAGCAACAACTACGAGCAGTACTTC. Translating it yields CASSNNYEQYF. Combining the CDR3 with reference TRBV7-9 and TRBJ2-7 gives the whole variable domain DTGVSQNPRHKITKRGQNVTFRCDPISEHNRLYWYRQTLGQGPEFLTYFQNEAQLEKSRLLSDRFSAERPKGSFSTLEIQRTEQGDSAMYLCASSNNYEQYFGPGTRLTVT.

The rearrangement joins TRBV19 to TRBJ2-7, with a weak D call TRBD1 (6 bases). Germline V gene lookup returns CDR1 LNHDA and CDR2 SQIVND (reference sequence). The V and J ends lost 4 bases and 4 bases respectively, with 14 bases between them. CDR3 size: 14 residues. CDR3 nucleotides: TGTGCCAGTAGTACAGGGGATTATGAGTACGAGCAGTACTTC. Translating it yields CASSTGDYEYEQYF.

The gene calls are TRBV9 and TRBJ2-5; 9 bases are a match to TRBD2. Trimming took 0 bases from V and 6 from J; bases not matched to a gene: 6. CDR1 and CDR2 (germline): SGDLS, YYNGEE. This CDR3 has 15 residues. The CDR3 DNA reads as TGTGCCAGCAGCGTAGCTGGGGCGGGAGGGCAGACCCAGTACTTC. Translating gives CASSVAGAGGQTQYF.

The chain has TRBV4-1 and TRBJ2-1, with D hard to call. V lost 0 bases and J lost 11, with 5 bases in between. The germline gives CDR1 MGHRA, CDR2 YSYEKL. This CDR3 spans 11 amino acids. The CDR3 DNA reads as TGCGCCAGCAGCCAAGATAAGAAGCAGTTCTTC. Amino acid sequence: CASSQDKKQFF.

The chain links TRBV11-2 to TRBJ2-1, with no clear D. CDR1 SGHAT and CDR2 FQNNGV come from the germline V gene. Trimming cost V 0 bases and J 7 bases, with 4 bases left between them. This CDR3 contains 12 residues. CDR3 sequence reads: CASSLDGNEQFF. The CDR3 DNA is TGTGCCAGCAGCTTAGACGGGAATGAGCAGTTCTTC.

This clone was seen once. The genes are TRBV9 and TRBJ2-3, with 11 bases identical to TRBD1. Per germline, CDR1 SGDLS and CDR2 YYNGEE. V was clipped by 4 bases and J by 5 bases; unmatched bases: 9. The CDR3 spans 16 residues. The CDR3 DNA is TGTGCCAGCAGCCCTAGGACAGGGGGCGCCGGAGATACGCAGTATTTT. Its translation is CASSPRTGGAGDTQYF.

This clone turned up a few times. The J gene is TRBJ2-7, the V gene TRBV29-1; 7 bases fit TRBD1. The CDR3 has 16 residues. The V segment lost 0 bases and the J segment 2 bases; nucleotides outside the gene matches: 10. Looked up from germline, CDR1 is SQVTM and CDR2 is ANQGSEA. CDR3 DNA: TGCAGCGTTGAAGATCGAGAACAGGGGATGGCCTACGAGCAGTACTTC. This gives the protein CSVEDREQGMAYEQYF.

The chain links TRBV19 to TRBJ2-3; 15 bases align to TRBD2. CDR1 is LNHDA, CDR2 SQIVND, per germline (reference sequence). The CDR3 loop spans 18 amino acids. Trimming took 7 bases from V and 0 from J; bases not matched to a gene: 8. CDR3 region: CASNTGTSGRLSTDTQYF. In DNA form, the CDR3 reads TGTGCCAGTAATACCGGGACTAGCGGGAGGTTAAGCACAGATACGCAGTATTTT. Based on the CDR3 plus reference TRBV19 and TRBJ2-3, the full variable domain is DGGITQSPKYLFRKEGQNVTLSCEQNLNHDAMYWYRQDPGQGLRLIYYSQIVNDFQKGDIAEGYSVSREKKESFPLTVTSAQKNPTAFYLCASNTGTSGRLSTDTQYFGPGTRLTVL.

This chain connects TRBV7-2 to TRBJ2-7; 9 nucleotides align to TRBD1. Losses at the gene ends were 5 bases for V and 9 bases for J; bases not matched to a gene: 8. The CDR3 loop spans 13 amino acids. CDR1 is SGHTA, CDR2 FQGNSA, per germline. Here the CDR3 DNA reads TGTGCCAGCAGCCAGAACAGGGGGCTAGGGCAGTACTTC. Translating gives CASSQNRGLGQYF.

The chain employs TRBV6-5 and TRBJ2-1; D may be TRBD2 (6 bases). Trimming took 8 bases from V and 0 from J, leaving 14 bases between them. Germline V gene lookup returns CDR1 MNHEY and CDR2 SVGAGI. This CDR3 has 15 residues. The CDR3 region has the DNA TGTGCCAGCGGGGTAGCGGATAGCTCCTACAATGAGCAGTTCTTC. Protein product: CASGVADSSYNEQFF.

This clone was seen many times. V usage is TRBV18 and J usage is TRBJ2-5, with 11 bases aligning to TRBD1. Germline V gene sequence: CDR1 KGHSH, CDR2 LQKENI. V trimming: 6 bases; J trimming: 7 bases; junction bases outside the gene matches: 10. The CDR3 consists of 15 residues. CDR3 loop: CASSPAGQGGRTQYF. The CDR3 nucleotides read TGTGCCAGCTCCCCGGCGGGACAGGGGGGAAGGACCCAGTACTTC.

V is TRBV4-1 and J is TRBJ1-5; D is perhaps TRBD1 (5 bases). The CDR3 consists of 15 residues. V lost 2 bases, J lost 4 bases, and 12 bases lay in between. The germline V gene has CDR1 MGHRA and CDR2 YSYEKL. The CDR3 DNA reads as TGCGCCAGCAGCCAAAATAGCGGGGGGAATCAGCCCCAGCATTTT. It encodes CASSQNSGGNQPQHF.

V is TRBV7-6 and J is TRBJ1-1; no definite D call. The germline V and J ends were trimmed by 1 base and 2 bases, with 8 bases remaining between them. The germline V gene has CDR1 SGHVS and CDR2 FNYEAQ. This CDR3 is 14 amino acids long. For the CDR3, the DNA is TGTGCCAGCAGCTTAGGCGGATATAACACTGAAGCTTTCTTT. It specifies CASSLGGYNTEAFF.

The J gene is TRBJ1-3, the V gene TRBV7-8; no reliable D call. The V and J ends lost 8 bases and 2 bases respectively, with 13 bases between them. Germline-derived CDR1 and CDR2 are SGHVS and FQNEAQ. The CDR3 has 14 residues. The CDR3 sequence is CASSRNRAGNTIYF. CDR3 bases: TGTGCCAGCTCCCGAAACCGGGCTGGAAACACCATATATTTT.

The chain links TRBV2 to TRBJ2-1, with 7 bases fitting TRBD2. This CDR3 spans 14 amino acids. The J segment lost 4 bases and the V segment lost 6 bases, leaving 6 bases of the junction unmatched. Germline CDR1 reads SNHLY; CDR2 reads FYNNEI. Written as DNA, the CDR3 is TGTGCCAGCAGCCTTCCTAGCGGATACAATGAGCAGTTCTTC. Amino acid sequence: CASSLPSGYNEQFF.

This chain joins TRBV14 and TRBJ2-1, with D unresolved. Trimming stripped 2 bases from V and 4 bases from J, with 12 bases between. CDR3 length: 15 residues. Germline V gives CDR1 SGHDN, CDR2 FVKESK. CDR3 sequence reads: CASSQPAISYNEQFF. CDR3 nucleotides: TGTGCCAGCAGCCAACCCGCAATATCTTACAATGAGCAGTTCTTC.

V usage is TRBV28 and J usage is TRBJ2-5; TRBD2 agrees at 8 bases. Germline loops: CDR1 MDHEN, CDR2 SYDVKM. The trim removed 5 bases at V and 1 base at J, leaving 9 bases unmatched. The CDR3 contains 16 residues. DNA for the CDR3: TGTGCCAGCAGTATTGTTCAAAGCGGGAGCCAAGAGACCCAGTACTTC. Amino acid sequence: CASSIVQSGSQETQYF. Full variable domain (outside the CDR3, taken from reference TRBV28 and TRBJ2-5): DVKVTQSSRYLVKRTGEKVFLECVQDMDHENMFWYRQDPGLGLRLIYFSYDVKMKEKGDIPEGYSVSREKKERFSLILESASTNQTSMYLCASSIVQSGSQETQYFGPGTRLLVL.